The 29 T cell receptor beta chains below were found in one sample sequenced in a study of T cells in Graves' hyperthyroidism and ophthalmopathy. The investigators amplified TCR beta CDR3 regions from RNA transcripts. First-round RT-PCR of the TCR CDR3 relied on the HTBI primer set. TCRdb independently ran MiXCR on the multiplex PCR reads; one entry per CDR3 protein. The sample yields about half a million distinct CDR3 sequences, approximately 25% seen once. The sequenced sample consisted of blood. Receptors were obtained from a young woman with Graves' ophthalmopathy.

The gene calls are TRBV10-3 and TRBJ2-5; 8 bases fit TRBD1. The trim removed 3 bases at V and 5 bases at J, leaving 8 bases unmatched. The CDR3 consists of 15 residues. CDR1 is ENHRY, CDR2 SYGVKD, per germline. This CDR3 reads CAISDTSGGLETQYF. In DNA form, the CDR3 reads TGTGCCATCAGTGATACCTCAGGGGGCTTGGAGACCCAGTACTTC.

This clonotype was seen at least ten times. The chain recombines TRBV5-8 with TRBJ1-2; D gene ambiguous. V lost 9 bases and J lost 8, with 11 bases in between. The CDR3 runs 10 residues. Germline loops: CDR1 SGHTS, CDR2 YDEGEE. In nucleotides, the CDR3 is TGTGCCACCCCAACGAAGGGCTACACCTTC. Translation: CATPTKGYTF.

This clonotype was recorded at least ten times. This rearrangement joins TRBV29-1 to TRBJ2-5, with D perhaps TRBD1 (5 bases). This CDR3 has 12 amino acids. The germline V gene encodes CDR1 SQVTM and CDR2 ANQGSEA. The CDR3 DNA reads TGCAGTCTCCTCGGCAGGGAAGAGACCCAGTACTTC. This gives the protein CSLLGREETQYF.

The V and J genes are TRBV24-1 and TRBJ1-2; D is unclear. The CDR3 sequence is 15 residues long. V lost 4 bases, J lost 7 bases, and 18 bases lay in between. Per the germline V gene, CDR1 is KGHDR and CDR2 is SFDVKD. The CDR3: CATSEQSGGRCGYTF. CDR3 sequence (DNA): TGTGCCACCAGTGAACAGAGTGGAGGGAGATGTGGCTACACCTTC.

The chain is built from TRBV2 and TRBJ2-2; perhaps TRBD2 as D (6 bases). The germline gives CDR1 SNHLY, CDR2 FYNNEI. V lost 6 bases and J lost 8, with 13 bases in between. The CDR3 consists of 13 residues. CDR3 loop: CASSLLAQGELFF. CDR3 DNA: TGTGCCAGCAGCCTACTAGCTCAGGGGGAGCTGTTTTTT.

The CDR3 DNA is TGTGCCAGCAGTTCCCAGGGGGCATCGACCACCGGGGAGCTGTTTTTT. Its translation: CASSSQGASTTGELFF. The chain uses TRBV6-5 and TRBJ2-2, with TRBD1 matching 8 bases. Germline lookup yields CDR1 MNHEY and CDR2 SVGAGI. The CDR3 runs to 16 residues. Trimming removed 4 bases from V and 4 bases from J; junction bases left unmatched: 8.

This clonotype was seen ten or more times. This rearrangement joins TRBV15 to TRBJ1-1; a weak D match, TRBD1 (5 bases). Trimming removed 0 bases from V and 6 bases from J, with 8 bases in between. This CDR3 is 13 amino acids long. CDR1 is LNHNV, CDR2 YYDKDF, per germline (reference sequence). CDR3 DNA sequence: TGTGCCACCAGCAGAGAGGTAGGGGCTGAAGCTTTCTTT. Translation gives CATSREVGAEAFF. Full variable domain (rest looked up from reference TRBV15 and TRBJ1-1): DAMVIQNPRYQVTQFGKPVTLSCSQTLNHNVMYWYQQKSSQAPKLLFHYYDKDFNNEADTPDNFQSRRPNTSFCFLDIRSPGLGDTAMYLCATSREVGAEAFFGQGTRLTVV.

V gene TRBV6-1 combines with J gene TRBJ2-7; no definite D call. This CDR3 has 11 amino acids. The germline gives CDR1 MNHNS, CDR2 SASEGT. Trimming removed 5 bases from V and 9 bases from J, with 11 bases in between. CDR3 residues: CASSLRMGQYF. The CDR3 DNA sequence: TGTGCCAGCAGTCTCCGGATGGGGCAGTACTTC.

The chain uses TRBV6-2 or TRBV6-3 and TRBJ1-1; tentative D call: TRBD1 (6 bases). The CDR3 runs 16 residues. Germline V gene sequence: CDR1 MNHEY, CDR2 SVGEGT. V dropped 2 bases and J dropped 3 bases, with 16 bases sitting between them. This chain's CDR3 is CASSYGGGGGDTEAFF. The DNA of the CDR3 is TGTGCCAGCAGTTACGGCGGAGGGGGGGGAGACACTGAAGCTTTCTTT.

Only one count was recorded for this clonotype. This sequence joins TRBV13 and TRBJ2-5; the D gene is possibly TRBD1 (6 bases). V lost 5 bases to trimming and J lost 1 base, with 17 bases between them. Germline V gives CDR1 PRHDT, CDR2 FYEKMQ (reference sequence). The CDR3 has 16 residues. The CDR3 is CASSPYRASLQETQYF. DNA for the CDR3: TGTGCCAGCAGCCCGTACAGGGCAAGCCTCCAAGAGACCCAGTACTTC.

This clonotype was observed many times. This rearrangement joins TRBV6-1 to TRBJ1-5; TRBD1 matches 9 bases. CDR1 is MNHNS, CDR2 SASEGT, per germline. The CDR3 totals 14 residues. The V segment lost 5 bases and the J segment 3 bases; nucleotides outside the gene matches: 2. CDR3: CASSRQGDNQPQHF. The CDR3 DNA reads as TGTGCCAGCAGTCGACAGGGGGACAATCAGCCCCAGCATTTT.

The CDR3 reads CASGRPTGTGYTF. CDR3 in DNA: TGTGCTAGTGGTCGCCCGACAGGGACTGGCTACACCTTC. The rearrangement links TRBV12-5 to TRBJ1-2, with TRBD1 identical over 7 bases. From germline, CDR1 is LGHNT and CDR2 FRNRAP. Losses at the gene ends were 5 bases for V and 7 bases for J; bases not matched to a gene: 7. The CDR3 extends over 13 amino acids.

Ten or more counts support this clonotype. The chain employs TRBV6-1 and TRBJ1-3, with 7 bases lining up with TRBD1. Per the germline V gene, CDR1 is MNHNS and CDR2 is SASEGT. The J segment lost 0 bases and the V segment lost 4 bases, leaving 6 bases of the junction unmatched. The CDR3 has 16 amino acids. The CDR3 nucleotides are TGTGCCAGCAGTGCCCTACAGGGGTCCTCTGGAAACACCATATATTTT. Residues: CASSALQGSSGNTIYF.

V is TRBV20-1 and J is TRBJ2-5; 12 bases agree with TRBD1. Germline CDR1 reads DFQATT; CDR2 reads SNEGSKA (reference sequence). V lost 5 bases, J lost 4 bases, and 11 bases stayed unmatched. This CDR3 is 16 amino acids long. The CDR3 here is CSALMGDRGPGETQYF. The CDR3 DNA reads as TGCAGTGCTCTTATGGGGGACAGGGGGCCGGGAGAGACCCAGTACTTC.

This clonotype has a count of ten or more. The V gene is TRBV7-6, the J gene TRBJ2-7; D is unclear. Trimming removed 6 bases at V and 5 bases at J, with 17 bases between. CDR1 is SGHVS and CDR2 is FNYEAQ in the germline V gene. CDR3 length: 14 residues. CDR3 nucleotide sequence: TGTGCCAGCAGTGCCGATGATGGCGGAGACGAGCAGTACTTC. Translating gives CASSADDGGDEQYF.

The table lists this clonotype with many counts. J is TRBJ2-5 and V is TRBV20-1; a weak D match, TRBD2 (5 bases). Trimming shortened V by 6 bases and J by 4 bases, and 15 bases separated the two germline ends. The length of the CDR3 is 13 residues. The V gene's germline CDR1 is DFQATT and CDR2 SNEGSKA (reference sequence). DNA for the CDR3: TGCAGTGCCGCCCCCGGCGGGCCAGAGACCCAGTACTTC. It yields the protein CSAAPGGPETQYF.

This clonotype was picked up a small number of times. The gene calls are TRBV4-2 and TRBJ2-2; TRBD2 aligns across 11 bases. This CDR3 is 17 amino acids long. Germline CDR1 is LGHNA and CDR2 is YNFKEQ. V was clipped by 1 base and J by 3 bases; unmatched bases: 4. The CDR3 DNA reads as TGTGCCAGCAGCCAAGGCCTAGCGGGGGGTGACACCGGGGAGCTGTTTTTT. This translates into CASSQGLAGGDTGELFF.

This clonotype was seen many times. The chain recombines TRBV12-3 or TRBV12-4 with TRBJ1-2, with 10 positions matching TRBD1. The V gene end was trimmed by 6 bases and the J gene end by 4 bases; junction bases not matched to a gene: 5. This CDR3 spans 14 amino acids. The DNA for the CDR3 is TGTGCCAGCAGCGGGACAGGGGTTACCTATGGCTACACCTTC. Protein sequence: CASSGTGVTYGYTF.

Ten or more counts support this clonotype. The chain links TRBV20-1 to TRBJ2-7, with 7 bases lining up with TRBD1. CDR1 and CDR2 (germline): DFQATT, SNEGSKA (reference sequence). V lost 1 base and J lost 0; bases outside the gene matches: 6. The CDR3 extends over 15 amino acids. CDR3 DNA: TGCAGTGCTAGAGCCCCGGGACAGAGCTCCTACGAGCAGTACTTC. It encodes CSARAPGQSSYEQYF.

This clonotype was detected ten times or more. The chain employs TRBV20-1 and TRBJ2-4; no clear D. From germline, CDR1 is DFQATT and CDR2 SNEGSKA (reference sequence). The CDR3 sequence is 10 residues long. Trimming shortened V by 6 bases and J by 3 bases, and 3 bases separated the two germline ends. CDR3 nucleotides: TGCAGTGCCCTCAAAAACATTCAGTACTTC. Protein: CSALKNIQYF.

Ten or more counts support this clonotype. This chain links TRBV29-1 with TRBJ2-2, with TRBD2 matching 10 bases. CDR1 is SQVTM, CDR2 ANQGSEA, per germline. Germline trimming cut 6 bases from V and 2 bases from J; bases unmatched to any gene: 6. The CDR3 loop spans 15 amino acids. Written as DNA, the CDR3 is TGCAGCGTAGGATCTAGCGGGGGTAACACCGGGGAGCTGTTTTTT. Translated: CSVGSSGGNTGELFF.

In its sample, this clonotype was seen a few times. CDR3: CASSGGMDQPQHF. DNA for the CDR3: TGTGCCAGCAGTGGGGGCATGGATCAGCCCCAGCATTTT. The V and J genes are TRBV27 and TRBJ1-5; possible D gene TRBD1, 6 bases. The V gene's germline CDR1 is MNHEY and CDR2 SMNVEV (reference sequence). The CDR3 is made up of 13 amino acids. V shed 5 bases and J shed 5 bases, with 10 bases lying between them.

The chain carries TRBV12-3 or TRBV12-4 and TRBJ2-7, with D maybe TRBD2 (8 bases). This CDR3 spans 15 amino acids. V gave up 6 bases and J gave up 2 bases, with 17 bases separating them. CDR3 sequence: CASSLGRDSPYEQYF. CDR3 nucleotide sequence: TGTGCCAGCAGCCTCGGGAGGGACAGTCCCTACGAGCAGTACTTC.

The V and J genes are TRBV7-2 and TRBJ2-5, with TRBD2 as a possible D gene (6 bases). V was shortened by 5 bases and J by 4 bases, with 23 bases between the two germline ends. Germline V lookup: CDR1 SGHTA, CDR2 FQGNSA. The CDR3 is 17 amino acids. In nucleotides, the CDR3 is TGTGCCAGCAGCCAAGGGCTAGCGTCATTTCTAGGAGAGACCCAGTACTTC. This encodes CASSQGLASFLGETQYF.

In this sample, this clonotype turned up once. The chain employs TRBV6-5 and TRBJ1-2; 7 bases line up with TRBD1. The CDR3 runs to 16 residues. With V trimmed by 1 base and J by 2 bases, 7 bases remained unmatched. CDR1 and CDR2 from the germline V gene are MNHEY and SVGAGI. The CDR3 spells CASSYLAGGSNYGYTF. CDR3 bases: TGTGCCAGCAGTTACTTGGCAGGGGGATCCAACTATGGCTACACCTTC.

CDR3 nucleotide sequence: TGCAGTGCTAGACAAGCGGGGGGGCTTGAGACCCAGTACTTC. Translation: CSARQAGGLETQYF. The J gene is TRBJ2-5, the V gene TRBV20-1, with TRBD2 matching 10 bases. Germline V gives CDR1 DFQATT, CDR2 SNEGSKA (reference sequence). Trimming cost V 2 bases and J 5 bases; bases outside gene matches: 5. The CDR3 sequence is 14 residues long.

V usage is TRBV6-1 and J usage is TRBJ1-5; TRBD1 matches at 10 bases. Germline CDR1 reads MNHNS; CDR2 reads SASEGT. The J segment lost 10 bases and the V segment lost 5 bases, leaving 11 bases of the junction unmatched. The CDR3 totals 15 residues. As DNA, the CDR3 is TGTGCCAGCAGTCTTCAACCGGGACAGGGGTTCCCCCAGCATTTT. It is translated as CASSLQPGQGFPQHF.

This clonotype was picked up a small number of times. The V call is TRBV20-1, the J call TRBJ2-5; TRBD2 matches at 10 bases. Germline CDR1 and CDR2: DFQATT and SNEGSKA (reference sequence). The ends lost 4 bases at V and 0 bases at J; junction bases unmatched: 2. CDR3 length: 14 residues. CDR3 DNA: TGCAGTGCTATGGGACTAGCGAACCAAGAGACCCAGTACTTC. This translates into CSAMGLANQETQYF.

This clonotype was counted once. Here the CDR3 omits its conserved ending phenylalanine or tryptophan, so a read error is the likely source. V and J are TRBV6-2 or TRBV6-3 and TRBJ1-5; D gene uncertain. The CDR3 extends over 13 amino acids. Germline CDR1 reads MNHEY; CDR2 reads SVGEGT. With 5 bases removed from V and 7 bases from J, the gap between germline ends came to 12 bases. CDR3 residues: CASSPHPGQPQHL. DNA of the CDR3: TGTGCCAGCAGTCCCCACCCGGGGCAGCCCCAGCATTTG.